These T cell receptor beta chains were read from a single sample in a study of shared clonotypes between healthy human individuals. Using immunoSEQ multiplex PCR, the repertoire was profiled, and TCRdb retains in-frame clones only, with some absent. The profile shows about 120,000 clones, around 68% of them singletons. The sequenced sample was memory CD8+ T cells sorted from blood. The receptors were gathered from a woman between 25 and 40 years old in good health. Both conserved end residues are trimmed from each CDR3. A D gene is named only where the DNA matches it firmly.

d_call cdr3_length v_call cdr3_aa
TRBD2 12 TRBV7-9 ASSLGLAGTEQY
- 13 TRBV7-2 ASSLGVSSYNEQF
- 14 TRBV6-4 ATIGMGEYSNQPQH
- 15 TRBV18 ASSPRIPNSNTGELF
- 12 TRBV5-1 ASSGGQLLDTQY
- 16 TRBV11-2 ASSSLFLTSRRYYEQY
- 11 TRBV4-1 ASSQVSEYEQY
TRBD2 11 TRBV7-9 ASRTSGDYEQY
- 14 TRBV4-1 ASSPWTRGGPDTQY
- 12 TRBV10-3 AISDNLSPYEQY
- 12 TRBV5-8 ASSPGTLNTEAF
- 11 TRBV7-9 ASSGDNSYEQY
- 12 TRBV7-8 ASRDYFRIETQY
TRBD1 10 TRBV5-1 ASQGDNTEAF
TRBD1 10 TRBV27 ASRGQGETQY
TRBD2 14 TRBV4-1 ASSQVLAGGNYEQY
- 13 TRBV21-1 ASQFTPGFNQPQH
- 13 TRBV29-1 SVEEGTEISRGYT
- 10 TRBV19 ATRGYTDEAF
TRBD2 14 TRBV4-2 ASSQVDSGSPNEQF
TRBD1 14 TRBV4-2 ASSQVSGQDYTEAF
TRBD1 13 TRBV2 AGRDRGPLGTEAF